The present TCR beta chain was sequenced within a study of blood T cells in healthy people across ages. Regarding the study as a whole: Naive CD4+ cell counts and diversity both ran higher in long-lived than in aged donors. It was not possible, with unsorted PBMCs, to conclusively compare naive and antigen-experienced cells. Among T cells, TCR beta diversity per million cells dropped roughly linearly as age rose.

Then a second PCR, running roughly 7 to 11 cycles, was carried out with a sample-barcoded 5' primer and a J-beta primer mix. TCRdb analysed the 5' RACE reads with MiXCR anew, one entry per CDR3 protein. Of hundreds of thousands of distinct CDR3 sequences listed, about 28% are singletons. This clonotype occurred many times. Its matching antigen is unknown. Losses at the gene ends were 4 bases for V and 2 bases for J; bases not matched to a gene: 5. Looked up from germline, CDR1 is SGHRS and CDR2 is YFSETQ. The CDR3 contains 15 residues. The source of this sequence is a woman aged 80 or over in good health. Specimen: blood. The chain joins TRBV5-1 to TRBJ2-3; 9 bases align to TRBD1. The DNA for the CDR3 is TGCGCCAGCAGCCGGCGGACAGGGGCCACAGATACGCAGTATTTT. Amino acids: CASSRRTGATDTQYF.